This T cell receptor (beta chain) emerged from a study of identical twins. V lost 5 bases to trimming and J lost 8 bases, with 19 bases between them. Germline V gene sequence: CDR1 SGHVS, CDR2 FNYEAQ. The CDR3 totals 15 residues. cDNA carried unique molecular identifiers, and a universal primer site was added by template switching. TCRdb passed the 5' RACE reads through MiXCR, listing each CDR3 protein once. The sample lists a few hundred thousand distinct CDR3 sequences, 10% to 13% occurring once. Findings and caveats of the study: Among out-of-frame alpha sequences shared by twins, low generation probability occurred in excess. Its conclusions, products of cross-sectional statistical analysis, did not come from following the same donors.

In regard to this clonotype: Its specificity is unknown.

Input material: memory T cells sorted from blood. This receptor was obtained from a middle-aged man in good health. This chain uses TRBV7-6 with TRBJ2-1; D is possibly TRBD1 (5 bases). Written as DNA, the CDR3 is TGTGCCAGCAGCGACGTTAGGGGTCCATACCATGAGCAGTTCTTC. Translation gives CASSDVRGPYHEQFF.